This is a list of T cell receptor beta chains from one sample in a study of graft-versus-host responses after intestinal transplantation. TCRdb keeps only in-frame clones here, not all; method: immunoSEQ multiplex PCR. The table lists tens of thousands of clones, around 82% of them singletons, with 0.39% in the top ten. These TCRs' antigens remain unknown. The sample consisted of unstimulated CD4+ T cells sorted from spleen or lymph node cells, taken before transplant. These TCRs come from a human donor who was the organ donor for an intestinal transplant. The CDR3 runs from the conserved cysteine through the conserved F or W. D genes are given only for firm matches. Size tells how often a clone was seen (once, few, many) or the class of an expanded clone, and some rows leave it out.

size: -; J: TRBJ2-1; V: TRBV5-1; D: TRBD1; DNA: TGCGCCAGCAGCTTTACCGACAGGGGTACCTACAATGAGCAGTTCTTC; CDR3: CASSFTDRGTYNEQFF
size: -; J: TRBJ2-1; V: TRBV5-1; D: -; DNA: TGCGCCAGCAGCCGCTTGGGGGGGGCCGGTTACAATGAGCAGTTCTTC; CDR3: CASSRLGGAGYNEQFF
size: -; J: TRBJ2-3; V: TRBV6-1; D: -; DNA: TGTGCCAGCAGTGAACGCGGGTGGGCGGGCGAGAGCACAGATACGCAGTATTTT; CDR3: CASSERGWAGESTDTQYF
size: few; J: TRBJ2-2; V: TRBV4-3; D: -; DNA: TGCGCCAGCAGCCCCAGGGAAGGAAGGGGAAGAGGGGAGCTGTTTTTT; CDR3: CASSPREGRGRGELFF
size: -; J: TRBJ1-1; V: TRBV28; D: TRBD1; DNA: TGTGCCAGCAGATTAGGGGGACAGGTCGCCGGGATAGCTTTCTTT; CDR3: CASRLGGQVAGIAFF
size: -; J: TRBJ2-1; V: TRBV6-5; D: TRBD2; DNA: TGTGCCAGCAGCCCACTAGCGGGGTATTCTAATGAGCAGTTCTTC; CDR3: CASSPLAGYSNEQFF
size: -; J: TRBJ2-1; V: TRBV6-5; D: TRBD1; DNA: TGTGCCAGCAGCAGAGACAGGGTAACGCAGTTCTTC; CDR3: CASSRDRVTQFF
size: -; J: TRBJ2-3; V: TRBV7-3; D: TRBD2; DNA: TGTGCCAGCAGCCCGGGACTAGCGGGGGGAAATACGCAGTATTTT; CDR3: CASSPGLAGGNTQYF
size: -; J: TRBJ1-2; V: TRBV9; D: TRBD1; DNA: TGTGCCAGCAGCGTAGGCAGGACAGGGGTAAACTATGGCTACACCTTC; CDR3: CASSVGRTGVNYGYTF
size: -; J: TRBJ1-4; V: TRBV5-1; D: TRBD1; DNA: TGCGCCAGCAGCTCCCAGGGGGCCGGTGAAAAACTGTTTTTT; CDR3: CASSSQGAGEKLFF
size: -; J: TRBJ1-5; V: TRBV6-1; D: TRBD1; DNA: TGTGCCAGCACCAAGACAGGGGGGGGCAATCAGCCCCAGCATTTT; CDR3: CASTKTGGGNQPQHF
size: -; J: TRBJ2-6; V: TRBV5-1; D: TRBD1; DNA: TGCGCCAGCAGCTTTAGGACAGGGGACTACTCTGGGGCCAACGTCCTGACTTTC; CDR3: CASSFRTGDYSGANVLTF
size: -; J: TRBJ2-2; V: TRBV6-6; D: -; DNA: TGTGCCAGCAGTTCAACCGGGACAGGGGAGCTGTTTTTT; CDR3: CASSSTGTGELFF
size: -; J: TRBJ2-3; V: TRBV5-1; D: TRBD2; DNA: TGCGCCAGCAGTTATAGCGGGGGGGACTCAGATACGCAGTATTTT; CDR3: CASSYSGGDSDTQYF
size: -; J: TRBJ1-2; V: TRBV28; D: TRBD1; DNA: TGTGCCAGCAGTTTCACAGGGGGCGATGGCTACACCTTC; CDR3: CASSFTGGDGYTF
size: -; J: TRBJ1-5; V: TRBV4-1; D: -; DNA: TGCGCCAGCAGCCAAGATAGGGGGAGAGGAGATCAGCCCCAGCATTTT; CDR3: CASSQDRGRGDQPQHF
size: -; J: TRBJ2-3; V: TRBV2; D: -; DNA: TGTGCCAGCACCTCAGGGGGGTCCACAGATACGCAGTATTTT; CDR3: CASTSGGSTDTQYF
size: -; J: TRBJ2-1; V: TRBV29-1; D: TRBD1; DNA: TGCAGCGTTGGTCTGAGACAGGGCAGCAATGAGCAGTTCTTC; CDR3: CSVGLRQGSNEQFF
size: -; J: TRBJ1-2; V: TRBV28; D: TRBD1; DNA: TGTGCCAGCAGTAACCGGGACAGGACTTGCACCTTC; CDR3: CASSNRDRTCTF
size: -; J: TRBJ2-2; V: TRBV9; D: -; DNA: TGTGCCAGCAGCGTAGCTAACAGGCCGTACACCGGGGAGCTGTTTTTT; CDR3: CASSVANRPYTGELFF
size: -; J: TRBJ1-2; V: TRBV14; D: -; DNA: TGTGCCAGCAGCCCTGACAGGCCAAACTATGGCTACACCTTC; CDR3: CASSPDRPNYGYTF
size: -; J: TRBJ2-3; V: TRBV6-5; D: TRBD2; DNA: TGTGCCAGCAGTACGGAGCGGGACACAGATACGCAGTATTTT; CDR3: CASSTERDTDTQYF
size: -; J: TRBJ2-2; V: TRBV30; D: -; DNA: TGTGCCTGGAAATGGGCCCCGAACACCGGGGAGCTGTTTTTT; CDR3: CAWKWAPNTGELFF
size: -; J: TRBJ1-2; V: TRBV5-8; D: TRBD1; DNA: TGTGCCAGCACCGAGACAGGGGGCACGGATGGCTACACCTTC; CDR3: CASTETGGTDGYTF
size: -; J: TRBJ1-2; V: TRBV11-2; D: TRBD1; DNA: TGTGCCAGCAGCGGGCGGACAGGGAACTATGGCTACACCTTC; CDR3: CASSGRTGNYGYTF
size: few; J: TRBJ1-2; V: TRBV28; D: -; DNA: TGTGCCAGCAGTTTACTGGCAGGGAACAGCTATGGCTACACCTTC; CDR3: CASSLLAGNSYGYTF
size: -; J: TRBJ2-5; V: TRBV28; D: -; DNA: TGTGCCAGCAGTTCAAGGGACACGGTTGCGGAGACCCAGTACTTC; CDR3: CASSSRDTVAETQYF
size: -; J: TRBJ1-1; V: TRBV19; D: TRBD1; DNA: TGTGCCAGTAGTATCGGGACAGGGATTCTGGACACTGAAGCTTTCTTT; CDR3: CASSIGTGILDTEAFF
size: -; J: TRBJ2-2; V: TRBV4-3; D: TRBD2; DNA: TGCGCCAGCAGCCATCCGGGACTAGCGGGGTCCGGGGAGCTGTTTTTT; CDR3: CASSHPGLAGSGELFF
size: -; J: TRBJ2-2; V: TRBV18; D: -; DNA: TGTGCCAGCTCACCACCTAACAGGAGGGACACCGGGGAGCTGTTTTTT; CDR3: CASSPPNRRDTGELFF
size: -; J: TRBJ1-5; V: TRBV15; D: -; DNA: TGTGCCACCAGCAGAGGAACGGGGGTAGGACAGCCCCAGCATTTT; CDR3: CATSRGTGVGQPQHF
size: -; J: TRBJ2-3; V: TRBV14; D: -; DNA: TGTGCCAGCAGTCTTGGTTTGGGGGGACCTCAAGATACGCAGTATTTT; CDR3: CASSLGLGGPQDTQYF
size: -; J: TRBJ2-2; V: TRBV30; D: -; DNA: TGTGCCTGGAGTCCAACGGCCGGGGAGCTGTTTTTT; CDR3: CAWSPTAGELFF
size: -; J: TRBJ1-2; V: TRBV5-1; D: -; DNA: TGCGCCAGCAGCTTGTCAGGGCAGGGCGTATATGGCTACACCTTC; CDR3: CASSLSGQGVYGYTF
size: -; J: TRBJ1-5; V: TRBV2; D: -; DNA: TGTGCCAGCGGCTTGAGGGGCAATCAGCCCCAGCATTTT; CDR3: CASGLRGNQPQHF
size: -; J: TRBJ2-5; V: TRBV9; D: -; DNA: TGTGCCAGCAGCGTAGAGGGGAGCGGGTACGAGACCCAGTACTTC; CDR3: CASSVEGSGYETQYF
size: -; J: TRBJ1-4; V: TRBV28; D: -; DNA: TGTGCCAGCAGTTCCCCTGCAACTAATGAAAAACTGTTTTTT; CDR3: CASSSPATNEKLFF
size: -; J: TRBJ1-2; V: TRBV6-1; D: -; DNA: TGTGCCAGCAGTGCCACCCTCTTAGACAGCGTAGGTTCGTTTGGCTACACCTTC; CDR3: CASSATLLDSVGSFGYTF
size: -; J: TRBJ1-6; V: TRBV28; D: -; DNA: TGTGCCAGCAGTCCATCCGGTTATAATTCACCCCTCCACTTT; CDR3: CASSPSGYNSPLHF
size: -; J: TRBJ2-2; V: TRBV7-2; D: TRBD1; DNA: TGTGCCAGCAGCTTCGACAGGGGACTCTTACCAGGGGAGCTGTTTTTT; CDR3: CASSFDRGLLPGELFF
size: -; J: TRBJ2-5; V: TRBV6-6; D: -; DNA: TGTGCCAGCACCACAAAAGAGACCCAGTACTTC; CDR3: CASTTKETQYF
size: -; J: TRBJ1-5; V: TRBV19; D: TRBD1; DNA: TGTGCCAGTAGTACTGGACAGGCTAATAGCAATCAGCCCCAGCATTTT; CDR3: CASSTGQANSNQPQHF
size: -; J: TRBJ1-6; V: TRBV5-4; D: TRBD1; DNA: TGTGCCAGCAGCTTTGCAGGGGGCTATAATTCACCCCTCCACTTT; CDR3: CASSFAGGYNSPLHF
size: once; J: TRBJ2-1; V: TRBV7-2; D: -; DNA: TGTGCCAGCAGCTTAGATGGGACAATATACAATGAGCAGTTCTTC; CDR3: CASSLDGTIYNEQFF
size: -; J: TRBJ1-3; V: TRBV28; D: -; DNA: TGTGCCAGCAGACTAGACAGGAGCTCTGGAAACACCATATATTTT; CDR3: CASRLDRSSGNTIYF